These 11 T cell receptor beta chains were sequenced from one sample in a study of blood T cell repertoires in COVID-19 (dated by TCRdb to 2019 to 2021). Library creation used the immunoSEQ multiplex PCR assay. Imported from immuneACCESS, the table was reduced by TCRdb to in-frame sequences with V and J called. These copies leave out some clones; in studies compared against another copy, an unresolved V gene accounts for under half, and the cause of the remainder is not known. Present in this sample are around 200,000 clones, about nine tenths of which were seen just once. The top ten hold 0.95% to 1.5% of the sample. The material sequenced was PBMCs or T cells enriched from blood (not recorded which). These receptors were collected from a man aged 25 to 45 who had recovered from COVID-19.

The chain couples TRBV6-2 or TRBV6-3 to TRBJ1-1, with D hard to call. The length of the CDR3 is 13 residues. The germline V gene encodes CDR1 MNHEY and CDR2 SVGEGT. The V end lost 6 bases, the J end lost 1 base, and 9 bases lay between the germline ends. The CDR3 loop is CASSPIQNTEAFF. CDR3 nucleotide sequence: TGTGCCAGCAGCCCAATACAGAACACTGAAGCTTTCTTT.

V and J are TRBV12-3 or TRBV12-4 and TRBJ2-1, with D uncertain. V was cut by 5 bases and J by 9 bases, with 11 bases left in between. The CDR3 is 12 amino acids. The CDR3 spells CASSNPGGEQFF. In nucleotides, the CDR3 is TGTGCCAGCAGTAACCCGGGTGGTGAGCAGTTCTTC.

V gene TRBV10-2 combines with J gene TRBJ2-3; D gene uncertain. Germline V CDR1 and CDR2: WSHSY, SAAADI. This CDR3 comprises 15 residues. V lost 1 base and J 3 bases, leaving 11 bases between the germline ends. DNA for the CDR3: TGCGCCAGCAGTGAGTGGCTCAGGAAGACAGATACGCAGTATTTT. This gives the protein CASSEWLRKTDTQYF.

The rearrangement joins TRBV30 to TRBJ1-4, with no clear D. CDR3 size: 13 residues. V was pared by 2 bases and J by 5 bases, with 9 bases between. Germline V gives CDR1 GTSNPN, CDR2 SVGIG (reference sequence). CDR3 nucleotide sequence: TGTGCCTGGAGTCACAGTCCCAATGAAAAACTGTTTTTT. As protein: CAWSHSPNEKLFF.

The V gene is TRBV6-2 or TRBV6-3, the J gene TRBJ2-7; D not certain. V shed 2 bases and J shed 7 bases, with 18 bases lying between them. This CDR3 comprises 15 residues. Germline V lookup: CDR1 MNHEY, CDR2 SVGEGT. CDR3 bases: TGTGCCAGCAGTTACCGTGTACAGCTGCCCTGGGAGCAGTACTTC. Protein: CASSYRVQLPWEQYF.

This chain connects TRBV28 to TRBJ1-1; 12 nucleotides line up with TRBD1. The CDR3 contains 17 residues. The V gene end was trimmed by 5 bases and the J gene end by 0 bases; junction bases not matched to a gene: 7. Germline-derived CDR1 and CDR2 are MDHEN and SYDVKM. In nucleotides, the CDR3 is TGTGCCAGCAGTACGACCGGGACAGGGGGCCTGAACACTGAAGCTTTCTTT. The encoded protein is CASSTTGTGGLNTEAFF.

V gene TRBV7-2 combines with J gene TRBJ2-3, with 9 bases lining up with TRBD1. V shed 6 bases and J 3 bases; nucleotides not matched to a gene: 4. This CDR3 has 14 residues. Per the germline V gene, CDR1 is SGHTA and CDR2 is FQGNSA. CDR3 protein: CASSPGQGTDTQYF. Written as DNA, the CDR3 is TGTGCCAGCAGTCCGGGACAGGGAACAGATACGCAGTATTTT.

Only one count was recorded for this clone. V is TRBV5-1 and J is TRBJ2-5, with D unresolved. The CDR3 consists of 13 residues. The germline gives CDR1 SGHRS, CDR2 YFSETQ. Between the trimmed V and J ends, which lost 2 bases and 5 bases, there was a span of 10 bases. This chain's CDR3 is CASSLNYDETQYF. In DNA, the CDR3 is TGCGCCAGCAGCTTAAACTACGATGAGACCCAGTACTTC.

The rearrangement joins TRBV11-2 to TRBJ2-7; TRBD2 might be the D (6 bases). Between the trimmed V and J ends, which lost 5 bases and 4 bases, there was a span of 12 bases. This CDR3 contains 13 residues. CDR1 SGHAT and CDR2 FQNNGV come from the germline V gene. CDR3 in amino acids: CASSHSGVYEQYF. DNA for the CDR3: TGTGCCAGCAGCCATAGCGGAGTTTACGAGCAGTACTTC.

The gene calls are TRBV4-1 and TRBJ2-7; 10 nucleotides align to TRBD2. Losses at the gene ends were 0 bases for V and 0 bases for J; bases not matched to a gene: 17. Germline V CDR1 and CDR2: MGHRA, YSYEKL. The CDR3 has 21 amino acids. DNA of the CDR3: TGCGCCAGCAGCCAAGACCGTGGAATTCAGCGGGAGGGGGCTAGCTCCTACGAGCAGTACTTC. It codes for CASSQDRGIQREGASSYEQYF.

The rearrangement uses TRBV29-1 and TRBJ2-5; 10 bases agree with TRBD2. The CDR3 runs to 14 residues. The germline V gene encodes CDR1 SQVTM and CDR2 ANQGSEA. V trimming: 6 bases; J trimming: 5 bases; junction bases outside the gene matches: 9. In nucleotides, the CDR3 is TGCAGCGTATCAAGCGGGAGGGGGGAGGAGACCCAGTACTTC. Amino acids: CSVSSGRGEETQYF.